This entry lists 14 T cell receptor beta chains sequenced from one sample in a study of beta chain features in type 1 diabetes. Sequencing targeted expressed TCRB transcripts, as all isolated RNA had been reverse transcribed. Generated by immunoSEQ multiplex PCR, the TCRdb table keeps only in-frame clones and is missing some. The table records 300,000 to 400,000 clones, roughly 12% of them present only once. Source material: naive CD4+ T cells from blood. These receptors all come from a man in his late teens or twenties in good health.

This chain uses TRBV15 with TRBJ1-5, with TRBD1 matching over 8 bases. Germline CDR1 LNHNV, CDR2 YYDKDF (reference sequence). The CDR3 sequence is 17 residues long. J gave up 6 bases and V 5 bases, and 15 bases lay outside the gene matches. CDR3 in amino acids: CATSRRPGGGLGQPQHF. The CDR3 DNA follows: TGTGCCACCAGCCGCCGTCCAGGGGGCGGGTTGGGTCAGCCCCAGCATTTT.

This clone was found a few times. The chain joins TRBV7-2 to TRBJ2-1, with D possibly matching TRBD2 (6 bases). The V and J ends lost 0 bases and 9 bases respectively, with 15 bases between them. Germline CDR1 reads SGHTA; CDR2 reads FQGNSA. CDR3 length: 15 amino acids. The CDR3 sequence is CASSLAPALGGEQFF. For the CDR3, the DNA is TGTGCCAGCAGCTTAGCGCCGGCCCTCGGGGGTGAGCAGTTCTTC.

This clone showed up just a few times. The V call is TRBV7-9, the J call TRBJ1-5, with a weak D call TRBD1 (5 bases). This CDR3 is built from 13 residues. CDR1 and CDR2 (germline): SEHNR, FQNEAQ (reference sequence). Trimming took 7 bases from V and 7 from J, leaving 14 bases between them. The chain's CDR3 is CASTPRQGQPQHF. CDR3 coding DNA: TGTGCCAGCACCCCACGGCAGGGACAGCCCCAGCATTTT.

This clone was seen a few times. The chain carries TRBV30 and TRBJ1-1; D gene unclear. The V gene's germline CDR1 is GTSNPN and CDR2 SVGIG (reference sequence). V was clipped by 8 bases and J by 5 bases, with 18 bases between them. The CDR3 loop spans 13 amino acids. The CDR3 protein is CARSRAGNTEAFF. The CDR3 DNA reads TGTGCCCGCAGTCGGGCGGGGAATACTGAAGCTTTCTTT.

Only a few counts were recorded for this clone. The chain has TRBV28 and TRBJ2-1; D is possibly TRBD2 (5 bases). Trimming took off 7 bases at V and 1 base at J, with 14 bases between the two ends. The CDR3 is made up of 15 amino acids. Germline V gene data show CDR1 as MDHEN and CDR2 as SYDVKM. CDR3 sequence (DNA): TGTGCCAGCAAGCCCTCGGGAAGATCCTACAATGAGCAGTTCTTC. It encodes CASKPSGRSYNEQFF.

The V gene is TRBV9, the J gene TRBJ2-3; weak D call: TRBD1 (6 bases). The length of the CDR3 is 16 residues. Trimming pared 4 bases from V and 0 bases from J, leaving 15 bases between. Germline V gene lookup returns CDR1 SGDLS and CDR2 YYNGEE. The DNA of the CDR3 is TGTGCCAGCAGCCTTGGGACAACTACTAGCACAGATACGCAGTATTTT. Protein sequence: CASSLGTTTSTDTQYF.

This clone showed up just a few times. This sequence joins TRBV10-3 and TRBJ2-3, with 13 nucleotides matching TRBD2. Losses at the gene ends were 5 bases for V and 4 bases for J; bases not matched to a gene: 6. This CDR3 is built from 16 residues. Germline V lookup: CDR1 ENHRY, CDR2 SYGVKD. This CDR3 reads CAISQRLAGGPDTQYF. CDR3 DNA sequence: TGTGCCATCAGTCAACGACTAGCGGGGGGTCCAGATACGCAGTATTTT.

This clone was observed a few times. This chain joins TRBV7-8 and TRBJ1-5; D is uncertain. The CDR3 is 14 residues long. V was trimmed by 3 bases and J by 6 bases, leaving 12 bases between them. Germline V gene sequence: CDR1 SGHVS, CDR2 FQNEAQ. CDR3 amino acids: CASSFRVAGQPQHF. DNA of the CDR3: TGTGCCAGCAGCTTTAGGGTGGCGGGTCAGCCCCAGCATTTT.

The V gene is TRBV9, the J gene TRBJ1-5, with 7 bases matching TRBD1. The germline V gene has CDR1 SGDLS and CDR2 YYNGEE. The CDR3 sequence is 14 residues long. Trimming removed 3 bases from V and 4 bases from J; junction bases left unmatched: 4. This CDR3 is CASSAGQWNQPQHF. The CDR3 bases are TGTGCCAGCAGCGCGGGACAGTGGAATCAGCCCCAGCATTTT.

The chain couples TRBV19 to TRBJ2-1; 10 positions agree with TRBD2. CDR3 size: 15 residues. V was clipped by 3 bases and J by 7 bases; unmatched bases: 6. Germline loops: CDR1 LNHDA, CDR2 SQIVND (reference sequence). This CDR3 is CASSIGLAGVNEQFF. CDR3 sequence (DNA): TGTGCCAGTAGTATCGGGCTAGCGGGAGTAAATGAGCAGTTCTTC.

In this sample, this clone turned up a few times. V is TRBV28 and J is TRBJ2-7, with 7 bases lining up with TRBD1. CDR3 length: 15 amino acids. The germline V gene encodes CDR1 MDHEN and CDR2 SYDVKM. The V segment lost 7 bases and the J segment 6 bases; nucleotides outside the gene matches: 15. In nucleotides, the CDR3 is TGTGCCAGCAACCTTCTCGACAGGGATGTTCGCGAGCAGTACTTC. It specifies CASNLLDRDVREQYF.

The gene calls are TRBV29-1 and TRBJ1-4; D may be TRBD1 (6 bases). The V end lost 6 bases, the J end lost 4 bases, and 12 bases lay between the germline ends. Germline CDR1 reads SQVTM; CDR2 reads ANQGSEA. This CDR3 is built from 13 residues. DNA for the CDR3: TGCAGCGTCCTCGGACAGATTAATGAAAAACTGTTTTTT. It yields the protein CSVLGQINEKLFF.

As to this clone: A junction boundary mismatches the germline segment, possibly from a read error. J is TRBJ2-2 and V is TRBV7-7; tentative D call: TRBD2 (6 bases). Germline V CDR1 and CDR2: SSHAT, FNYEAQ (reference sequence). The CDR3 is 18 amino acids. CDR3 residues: CASSSAGTGYLNTGELFF. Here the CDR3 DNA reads TGTGCTAGCAGCTCAGCCGGGACTGGATATTTGAACACCGGGGAGCTGTTTTTT.

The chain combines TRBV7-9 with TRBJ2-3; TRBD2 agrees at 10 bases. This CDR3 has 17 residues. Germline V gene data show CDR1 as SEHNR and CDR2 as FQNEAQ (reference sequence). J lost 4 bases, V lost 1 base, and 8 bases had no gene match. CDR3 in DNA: TGTGCCAGCAGCTTAGGACGCGGGACTAGCGCCCCAGATACGCAGTATTTT. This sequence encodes CASSLGRGTSAPDTQYF.